The 15 T cell receptor beta chains given below trace back to one sample, sequenced in a study of identical twins. Using its own MiXCR run on the 5' RACE reads, TCRdb lists one record per CDR3 protein. Here the sample spans roughly 480,000 distinct CDR3 sequences, 20% to 25% being singletons. The sample was also reused in another study, on T cells expressing NK-cell markers.

Sequencing was performed on CD4+ T cells sorted from blood. Receptors were obtained from a woman aged 18 to 35 in good health.

CDR3: CASSVSSDTGELFF. The CDR3 DNA reads TGTGCCAGCAGCGTTTCCTCAGACACCGGGGAGCTGTTTTTT. The V gene is TRBV9, the J gene TRBJ2-2; D not resolved. The V end lost 2 bases, the J end lost 3 bases, and 8 bases lay between the germline ends. Looked up from germline, CDR1 is SGDLS and CDR2 is YYNGEE. CDR3 length equals 14 residues.

The chain is built from TRBV9 and TRBJ2-1; the D gene is possibly TRBD2 (6 bases). The CDR3 is made up of 12 amino acids. Trimming removed 0 bases at V and 14 bases at J, with 12 bases between. CDR1 and CDR2 (germline): SGDLS, YYNGEE. The CDR3 nucleotides read TGTGCCAGCAGCGTAGGGGGGGACGCAAAGTTCTTC. Translated: CASSVGGDAKFF.

This clonotype has a handful of counts. The chain uses TRBV20-1 and TRBJ1-3; possibly TRBD1 for D (5 bases). V lost 7 bases and J 0 bases, leaving 19 bases between the germline ends. This CDR3 comprises 16 residues. CDR1 is DFQATT and CDR2 is SNEGSKA in the germline V gene (reference sequence). This CDR3 reads CSVLAGTPSSGNTIYF. CDR3 DNA sequence: TGCAGTGTTTTAGCCGGGACGCCAAGCTCTGGAAACACCATATATTTT.

This clonotype has more than one count but fewer than ten. The chain links TRBV6-2 or TRBV6-3 to TRBJ2-2; 15 bases are shared with TRBD2. The junction had 18 bases not matched to a gene; V was cut back by 5 bases and J by 5 bases. Germline CDR1 is MNHEY and CDR2 is SVGEGT. CDR3 length equals 21 residues. CDR3 amino acids: CASSPRTSGGARVTGTGELFF. CDR3 DNA: TGTGCCAGCAGTCCCCGGACTAGCGGGGGGGCTCGGGTAACTGGGACCGGGGAGCTGTTTTTT.

This clonotype was seen only a few times. This chain uses TRBV9 with TRBJ1-1; D might be TRBD1 (6 bases). Per germline, CDR1 SGDLS and CDR2 YYNGEE. The CDR3 covers 15 residues. Trimming shortened V by 3 bases and J by 4 bases, and 16 bases separated the two germline ends. The DNA of the CDR3 is TGTGCCAGCAGCGCCCGGGGGCAGATGGGCACTGAAGCTTTCTTT. This encodes CASSARGQMGTEAFF.

This sequence joins TRBV6-2 or TRBV6-3 and TRBJ2-2, with 11 bases matching TRBD2. The V gene's germline CDR1 is MNHEY and CDR2 SVGEGT. V shed 6 bases and J 7 bases; nucleotides not matched to a gene: 13. The CDR3 loop spans 17 amino acids. The CDR3 loop reads CASRRLAGSKAHGELFF. CDR3 nucleotide sequence: TGTGCCAGCAGAAGACTAGCGGGGAGCAAGGCTCACGGGGAGCTGTTTTTT.

This rearrangement joins TRBV20-1 to TRBJ2-1; tentative D call: TRBD2 (6 bases). Between the trimmed V and J ends, which lost 1 base and 7 bases, there was a span of 11 bases. The CDR3 runs 13 residues. Germline CDR1 DFQATT, CDR2 SNEGSKA (reference sequence). The CDR3 DNA sequence: TGCAGTGCTAGAGTGGGGGGTCCGAATGAGCAGTTCTTC. It translates to CSARVGGPNEQFF.

V gene TRBV7-2 combines with J gene TRBJ2-1, with a weak D call TRBD2 (6 bases). The CDR3 consists of 16 residues. Per germline, CDR1 SGHTA and CDR2 FQGNSA. Trimming cost V 2 bases and J 2 bases, with 13 bases left between them. Written as DNA, the CDR3 is TGTGCCAGCAGCTTATTCTCGGGACTCACCTACAATGAGCAGTTCTTC. This codes for CASSLFSGLTYNEQFF.

This rearrangement joins TRBV25-1 to TRBJ2-2; 7 bases line up with TRBD1. After removal of 4 bases from V and 6 bases from J, the junction contained 5 bases not matched to a gene. Germline V gene lookup returns CDR1 MGHDK and CDR2 SYGVNS. This CDR3 is built from 14 residues. CDR3 protein: CASSGTGRAGELFF. CDR3 bases: TGTGCCAGCAGTGGGACAGGAAGGGCCGGGGAGCTGTTTTTT.

The sample holds a few counts of this clonotype. The chain carries TRBV5-8 and TRBJ2-2, with 7 bases aligning to TRBD1. Germline loops: CDR1 SGHTS, CDR2 YDEGEE. After removal of 1 base from V and 7 bases from J, the junction contained 7 bases not matched to a gene. The CDR3 totals 15 residues. CDR3 sequence: CASSLQQGIGGELFF. The CDR3 nucleotides read TGTGCCAGCAGCTTGCAACAGGGGATTGGCGGGGAGCTGTTTTTT.

This clonotype was observed a handful of times. The chain links TRBV20-1 to TRBJ2-1, with 8 bases identical to TRBD2. The J segment lost 10 bases and the V segment lost 4 bases, leaving 15 bases of the junction unmatched. CDR1 and CDR2 from the germline V gene are DFQATT and SNEGSKA (reference sequence). CDR3 length: 15 amino acids. CDR3 sequence reads: CSANYRLAGLSEQFF. CDR3 DNA: TGCAGTGCTAATTACCGGCTAGCGGGCCTCAGCGAGCAGTTCTTC.

This clonotype has just a few counts. The chain combines TRBV30 with TRBJ2-1, with 10 bases that match TRBD1. CDR3 length equals 15 residues. V lost 5 bases to trimming and J lost 2 bases; unmatched junction nucleotides: 6. The germline V gene encodes CDR1 GTSNPN and CDR2 SVGIG (reference sequence). The chain's CDR3 is CAWGTGTGAYNEQFF. For the CDR3, the DNA is TGTGCCTGGGGAACCGGGACAGGGGCCTACAATGAGCAGTTCTTC.

This clonotype occurred a few times. The chain recombines TRBV6-1 with TRBJ1-1; 10 bases align to TRBD1. The CDR3 length is 13 residues. The V segment lost 10 bases and the J segment 5 bases; nucleotides outside the gene matches: 7. Germline CDR1 MNHNS, CDR2 SASEGT. CDR3 in amino acids: CATLDRGDTEAFF. CDR3 DNA: TGTGCCACATTGGACAGGGGGGATACTGAAGCTTTCTTT.

This chain uses TRBV7-8 with TRBJ2-7; 8 bases fit TRBD2. Per the germline V gene, CDR1 is SGHVS and CDR2 is FQNEAQ. V was pared by 2 bases and J by 4 bases, with 13 bases of the junction left unmatched. The CDR3 loop spans 17 amino acids. The CDR3 coding sequence is TGTGCCAGCAGCTTACGGTCCCGACTAGCGCTTAAATACGAGCAGTACTTC. As protein: CASSLRSRLALKYEQYF.

This clonotype came up once. The chain links TRBV7-9 to TRBJ2-7; D gene unclear. The CDR3 runs 14 residues. Germline CDR1 is SEHNR and CDR2 is FQNEAQ (reference sequence). Trimming removed 5 bases at V and 6 bases at J, with 17 bases between. Written as DNA, the CDR3 is TGTGCCAGCAGCCCAGTCGGGCCGTGGGGCGAGCAGTACTTC. Protein sequence: CASSPVGPWGEQYF.